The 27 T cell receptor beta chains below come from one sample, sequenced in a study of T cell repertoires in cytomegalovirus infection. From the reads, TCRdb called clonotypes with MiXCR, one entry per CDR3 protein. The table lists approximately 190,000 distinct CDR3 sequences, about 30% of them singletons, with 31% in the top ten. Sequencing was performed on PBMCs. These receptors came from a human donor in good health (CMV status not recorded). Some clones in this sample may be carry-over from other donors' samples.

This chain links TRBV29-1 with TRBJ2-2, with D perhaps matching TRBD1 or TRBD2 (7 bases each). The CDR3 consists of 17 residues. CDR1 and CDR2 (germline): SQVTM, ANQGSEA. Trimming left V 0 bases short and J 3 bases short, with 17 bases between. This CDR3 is CSVEDPWQGGDTGELFF. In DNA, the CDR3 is TGCAGCGTTGAAGATCCCTGGCAGGGGGGGGACACCGGGGAGCTGTTTTTT.

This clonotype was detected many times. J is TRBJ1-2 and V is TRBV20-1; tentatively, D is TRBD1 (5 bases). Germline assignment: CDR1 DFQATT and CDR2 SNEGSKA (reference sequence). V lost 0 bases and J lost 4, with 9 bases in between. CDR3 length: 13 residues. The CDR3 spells CSARESGSYGYTF. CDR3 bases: TGCAGTGCTAGAGAGTCAGGGAGCTATGGCTACACCTTC.

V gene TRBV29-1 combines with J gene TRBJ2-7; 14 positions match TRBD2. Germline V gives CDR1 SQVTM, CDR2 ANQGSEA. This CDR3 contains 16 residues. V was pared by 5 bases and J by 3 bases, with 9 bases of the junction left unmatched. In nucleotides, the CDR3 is TGCAGCGTTCCCAGACCCGGGACTAGCGGGAGCTACGAGCAGTACTTC. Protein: CSVPRPGTSGSYEQYF.

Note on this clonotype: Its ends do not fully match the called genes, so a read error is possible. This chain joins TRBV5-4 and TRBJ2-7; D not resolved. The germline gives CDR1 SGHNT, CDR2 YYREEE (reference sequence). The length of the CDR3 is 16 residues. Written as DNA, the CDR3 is TGTGCCAGCAGCTCCCCGTCCCGCGCCGGTAGCTACGAGCAGTGCTTC. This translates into CASSSPSRAGSYEQCF.

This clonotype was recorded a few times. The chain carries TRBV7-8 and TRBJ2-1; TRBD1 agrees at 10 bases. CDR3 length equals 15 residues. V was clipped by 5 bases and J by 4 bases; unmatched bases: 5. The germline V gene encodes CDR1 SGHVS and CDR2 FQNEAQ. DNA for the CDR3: TGTGCCAGCAGCGGCGACAGGGGGCCTTACAATGAGCAGTTCTTC. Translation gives CASSGDRGPYNEQFF.

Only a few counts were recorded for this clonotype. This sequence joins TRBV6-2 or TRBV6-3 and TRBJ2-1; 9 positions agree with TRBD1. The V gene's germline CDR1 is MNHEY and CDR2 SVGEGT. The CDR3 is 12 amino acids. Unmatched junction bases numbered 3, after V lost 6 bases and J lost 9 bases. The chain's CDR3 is CASSDRGVEQFF. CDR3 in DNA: TGTGCCAGCAGCGACAGGGGGGTTGAGCAGTTCTTC.

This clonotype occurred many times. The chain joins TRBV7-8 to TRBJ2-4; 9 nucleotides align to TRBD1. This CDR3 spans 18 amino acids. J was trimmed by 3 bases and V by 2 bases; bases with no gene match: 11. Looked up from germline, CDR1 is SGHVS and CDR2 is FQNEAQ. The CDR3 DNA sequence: TGTGCCAGCAGCTTAAGGACAGGGGAGGTTGTAGGCAAAAACATTCAGTACTTC. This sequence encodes CASSLRTGEVVGKNIQYF.

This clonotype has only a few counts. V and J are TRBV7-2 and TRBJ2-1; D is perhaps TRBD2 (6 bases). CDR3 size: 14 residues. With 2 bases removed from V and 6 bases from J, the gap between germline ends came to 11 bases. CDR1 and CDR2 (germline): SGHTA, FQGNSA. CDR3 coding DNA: TGTGCCAGCAGCTTATTGGGACTTTTCAATGAGCAGTTCTTC. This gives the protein CASSLLGLFNEQFF.

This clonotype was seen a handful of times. The CDR3 loop is CSYSVGPREKLFF. CDR3 DNA sequence: TGCAGTTATAGTGTGGGGCCTCGGGAAAAACTGTTTTTT. This rearrangement joins TRBV29-1 to TRBJ1-4; D is possibly TRBD1 (5 bases). Germline lookup yields CDR1 SQVTM and CDR2 ANQGSEA. The CDR3 runs 13 residues.

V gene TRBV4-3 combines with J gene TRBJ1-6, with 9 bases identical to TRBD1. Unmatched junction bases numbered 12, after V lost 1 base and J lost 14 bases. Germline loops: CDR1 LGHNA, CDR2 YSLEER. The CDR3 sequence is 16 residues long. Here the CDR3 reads CASSQARTGVTLALHF. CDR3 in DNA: TGCGCCAGCAGCCAAGCCAGGACAGGGGTTACCCTCGCCCTCCACTTT.

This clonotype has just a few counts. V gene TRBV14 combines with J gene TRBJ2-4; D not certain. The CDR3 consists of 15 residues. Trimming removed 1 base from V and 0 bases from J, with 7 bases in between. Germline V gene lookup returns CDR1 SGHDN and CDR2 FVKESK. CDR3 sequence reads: CASSQVGLAKNIQYF. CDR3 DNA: TGTGCCAGCAGCCAAGTCGGCCTAGCCAAAAACATTCAGTACTTC. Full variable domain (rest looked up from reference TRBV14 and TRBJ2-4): EAGVTQFPSHSVIEKGQTVTLRCDPISGHDNLYWYRRVMGKEIKFLLHFVKESKQDESGMPNNRFLAERTGGTYSTLKVQPAELEDSGVYFCASSQVGLAKNIQYFGAGTRLSVL.

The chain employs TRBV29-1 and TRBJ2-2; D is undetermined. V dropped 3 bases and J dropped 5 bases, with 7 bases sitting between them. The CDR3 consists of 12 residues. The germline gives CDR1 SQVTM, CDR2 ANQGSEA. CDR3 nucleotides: TGCAGCGTTGAGTTAGGGACCGGGGAGCTGTTTTTT. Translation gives CSVELGTGELFF.

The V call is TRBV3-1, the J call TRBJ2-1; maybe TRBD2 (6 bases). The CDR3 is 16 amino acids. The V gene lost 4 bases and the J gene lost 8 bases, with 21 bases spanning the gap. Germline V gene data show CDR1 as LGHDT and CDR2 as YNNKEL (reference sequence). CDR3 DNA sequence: TGTGCCAGCAGCCCCCGGGCGAGGCTGACGGGAGATGAGCAGTTCTTC. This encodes CASSPRARLTGDEQFF.

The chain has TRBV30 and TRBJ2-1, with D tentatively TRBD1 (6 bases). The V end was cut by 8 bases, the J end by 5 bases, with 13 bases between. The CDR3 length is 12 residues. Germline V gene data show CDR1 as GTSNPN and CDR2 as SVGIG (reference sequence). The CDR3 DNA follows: TGTGCCCAGAAGGGGGTTCACAATGAGCAGTTCTTC. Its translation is CAQKGVHNEQFF.

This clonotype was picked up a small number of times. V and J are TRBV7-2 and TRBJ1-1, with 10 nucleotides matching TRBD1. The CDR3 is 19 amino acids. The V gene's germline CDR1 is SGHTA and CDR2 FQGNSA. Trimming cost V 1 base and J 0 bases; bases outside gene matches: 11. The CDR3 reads CASSLGPRDRGVLNTEAFF. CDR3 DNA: TGTGCCAGCAGCTTAGGACCCCGGGACAGGGGCGTTCTGAACACTGAAGCTTTCTTT.

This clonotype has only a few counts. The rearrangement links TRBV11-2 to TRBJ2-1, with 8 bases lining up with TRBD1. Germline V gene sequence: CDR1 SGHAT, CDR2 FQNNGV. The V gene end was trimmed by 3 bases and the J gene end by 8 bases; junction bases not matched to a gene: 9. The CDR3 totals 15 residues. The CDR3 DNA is TGTGCCAGCAGCTTGGGACAGGCTCCACGGGATGAGCAGTTCTTC. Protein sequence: CASSLGQAPRDEQFF.

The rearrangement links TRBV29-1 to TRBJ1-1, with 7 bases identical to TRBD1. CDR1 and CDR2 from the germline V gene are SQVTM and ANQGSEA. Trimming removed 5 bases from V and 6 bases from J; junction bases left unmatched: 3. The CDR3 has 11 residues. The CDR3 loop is CSVKGGSEAFF. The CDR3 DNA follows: TGCAGCGTTAAAGGGGGCTCTGAAGCTTTCTTT.

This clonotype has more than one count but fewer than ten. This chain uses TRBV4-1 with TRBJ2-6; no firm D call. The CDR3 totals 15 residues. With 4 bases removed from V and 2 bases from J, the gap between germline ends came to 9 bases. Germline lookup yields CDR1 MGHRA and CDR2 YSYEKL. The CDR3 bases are TGCGCCAGCAGCCCTCGTTTAACTGGGGCCAACGTCCTGACTTTC. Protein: CASSPRLTGANVLTF.

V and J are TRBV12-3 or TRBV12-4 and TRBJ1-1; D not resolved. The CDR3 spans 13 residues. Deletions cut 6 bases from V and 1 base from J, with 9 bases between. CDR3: CASRPTGNTEAFF. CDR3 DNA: TGTGCCAGCAGACCGACGGGGAACACTGAAGCTTTCTTT.

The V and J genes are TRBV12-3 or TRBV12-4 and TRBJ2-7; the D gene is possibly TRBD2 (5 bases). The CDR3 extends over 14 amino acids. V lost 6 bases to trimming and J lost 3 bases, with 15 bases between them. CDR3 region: CASRLLGVGYEQYF. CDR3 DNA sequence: TGTGCCAGCAGACTGTTGGGAGTAGGCTACGAGCAGTACTTC.

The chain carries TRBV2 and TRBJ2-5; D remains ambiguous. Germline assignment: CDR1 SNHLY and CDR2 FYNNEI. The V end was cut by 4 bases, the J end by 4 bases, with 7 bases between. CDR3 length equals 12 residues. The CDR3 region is CASSGGAETQYF. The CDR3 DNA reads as TGTGCCAGCAGTGGAGGAGCAGAGACCCAGTACTTC.

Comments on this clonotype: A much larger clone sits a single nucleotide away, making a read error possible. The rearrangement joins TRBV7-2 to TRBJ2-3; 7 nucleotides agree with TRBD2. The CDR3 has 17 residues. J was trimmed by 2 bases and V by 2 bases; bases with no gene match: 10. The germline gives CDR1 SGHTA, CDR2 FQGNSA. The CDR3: CASSLSGSGAYTDTQYF. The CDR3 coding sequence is TGTGCCAGCAGCTTATCCGGGAGCGGGGCTTACACAGATACGCAGTATTTT.

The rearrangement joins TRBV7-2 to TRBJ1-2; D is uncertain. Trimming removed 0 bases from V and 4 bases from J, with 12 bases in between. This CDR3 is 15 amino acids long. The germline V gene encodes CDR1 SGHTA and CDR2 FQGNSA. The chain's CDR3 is CASSLAVVSIYGYTF. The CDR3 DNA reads TGTGCCAGCAGCTTAGCGGTAGTCAGCATCTATGGCTACACCTTC.

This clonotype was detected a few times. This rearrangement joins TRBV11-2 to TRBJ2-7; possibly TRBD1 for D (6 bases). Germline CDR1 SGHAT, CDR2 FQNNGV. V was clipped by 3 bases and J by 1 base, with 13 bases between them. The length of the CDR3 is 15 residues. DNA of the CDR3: TGTGCCAGCAGCTTTCGAAGGGACATTTCCTACGAGCAGTACTTC. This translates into CASSFRRDISYEQYF.

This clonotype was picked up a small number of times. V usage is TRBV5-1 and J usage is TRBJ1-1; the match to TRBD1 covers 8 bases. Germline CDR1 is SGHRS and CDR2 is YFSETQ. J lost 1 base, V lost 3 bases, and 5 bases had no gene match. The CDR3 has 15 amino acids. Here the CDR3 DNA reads TGCGCCAGCAGCTCTGCCGGGACAGGGAACACTGAAGCTTTCTTT. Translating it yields CASSSAGTGNTEAFF.

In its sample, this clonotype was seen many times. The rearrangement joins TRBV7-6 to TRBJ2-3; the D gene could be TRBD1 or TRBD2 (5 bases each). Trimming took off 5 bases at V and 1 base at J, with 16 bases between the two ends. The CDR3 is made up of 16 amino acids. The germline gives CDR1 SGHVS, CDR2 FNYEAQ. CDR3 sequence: CASSPASGAGTDTQYF. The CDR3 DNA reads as TGTGCCAGCAGCCCCGCATCCGGGGCGGGCACAGATACGCAGTATTTT.

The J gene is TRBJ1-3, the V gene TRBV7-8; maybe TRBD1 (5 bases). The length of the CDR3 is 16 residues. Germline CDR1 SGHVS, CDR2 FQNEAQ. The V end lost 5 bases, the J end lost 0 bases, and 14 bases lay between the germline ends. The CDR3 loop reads CASSPQDGRSGNTIYF. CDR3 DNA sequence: TGTGCCAGCAGCCCACAGGACGGCCGCTCTGGAAACACCATATATTTT.